This T cell receptor (beta chain) came from a study of CD8 T cells in ankylosing spondylitis. Points from the study as a whole: Several highly homologous variants formed a TCR beta motif that appeared characteristic of ankylosing spondylitis blood. Researchers reportedly found disease-linked clones significantly enriched in matched ankylosing spondylitis synovial fluid.

Quantitative molecular-barcoded 5'-RACE generated the TCR beta libraries. One entry per CDR3 protein results from TCRdb running MiXCR on the 5' RACE reads. The table shows more than 100,000 distinct CDR3 sequences, with more than 9.5% occurring only once. Looked up from germline, CDR1 is SQVTM and CDR2 is ANQGSEA. The CDR3 is 14 amino acids. Trimming shortened V by 5 bases and J by 5 bases, and 18 bases separated the two germline ends. This clonotype has at least ten counts. Its antigen is as yet unknown. The TCR was taken from a female donor with ankylosing spondylitis or in good health (not recorded which). J is TRBJ1-1 and V is TRBV29-1, with D possibly being TRBD1 (5 bases). The sample consisted of blood, either unsorted or a sorted T cell fraction (not recorded which). CDR3 in DNA: TGCAGCGTTTCCCTGGGGCCCGCAGGGACTGAAGCTTTCTTT. It yields the protein CSVSLGPAGTEAFF. Looking up the rest from reference TRBV29-1 and TRBJ1-1 gives the full variable domain: SAVISQKPSRDICQRGTSLTIQCQVDSQVTMMFWYRQQPGQSLTLIATANQGSEATYESGFVIDKFPISRPNLTFSTLTVSNMSPEDSSIYLCSVSLGPAGTEAFFGQGTRLTVV.